The next 25 T cell receptor beta chains were all read from a single sample in a study of blood T cell repertoires in COVID-19. Sequenced by immunoSEQ multiplex PCR; TCRdb stores in-frame clones only, minus some. In the table there are about 200,000 clones, around 90% of which are singletons. The sample consisted of peripheral blood. The origin of the receptors is a man aged 45-65 years with acute or convalescent COVID-19.

This chain connects TRBV7-9 to TRBJ1-1; 7 bases are shared with TRBD1. Unmatched junction bases numbered 7, after V lost 5 bases and J lost 4 bases. This CDR3 comprises 14 residues. The germline V gene encodes CDR1 SEHNR and CDR2 FQNEAQ (reference sequence). The CDR3 loop is CASSPSGGSTEAFF. The CDR3 DNA is TGTGCCAGCAGCCCATCAGGGGGGAGCACTGAAGCTTTCTTT.

The chain combines TRBV2 with TRBJ2-1, with a possible D match to TRBD2 (5 bases). The CDR3 has 11 residues. CDR1 is SNHLY and CDR2 is FYNNEI in the germline V gene. The V gene lost 6 bases and the J gene lost 8 bases, with 8 bases spanning the gap. CDR3 nucleotides: TGTGCCAGCAGGCCGGGGTATGAGCAGTTCTTC. As protein: CASRPGYEQFF.

This clone has just a few counts. This chain connects TRBV4-1 to TRBJ1-5; D remains ambiguous. This CDR3 is built from 13 residues. Germline V lookup: CDR1 MGHRA, CDR2 YSYEKL. V lost 3 bases to trimming and J lost 4 bases, with 7 bases between them. CDR3 loop: CASSQPGNQPQHF. CDR3 nucleotides: TGCGCCAGCAGCCAGCCCGGTAATCAGCCCCAGCATTTT.

This clone was counted only a few times. V and J are TRBV9 and TRBJ1-2, with 8 positions matching TRBD1. V was pared by 3 bases and J by 4 bases, with 5 bases of the junction left unmatched. The germline V gene encodes CDR1 SGDLS and CDR2 YYNGEE. The CDR3 runs 14 residues. The CDR3: CASSGGQGSYGYTF. The CDR3 DNA follows: TGTGCCAGCAGCGGAGGACAGGGTAGCTATGGCTACACCTTC.

This chain joins TRBV29-1 and TRBJ1-4; 7 positions agree with TRBD1. The ends lost 4 bases at V and 7 bases at J; junction bases unmatched: 9. The CDR3 is 14 residues long. CDR1 SQVTM and CDR2 ANQGSEA come from the germline V gene. CDR3 coding DNA: TGCAGCGTTGGCAGACAGGGTGGAGGTGAAAAACTGTTTTTT. Translating gives CSVGRQGGGEKLFF.

This rearrangement joins TRBV5-1 to TRBJ2-5, with TRBD1 matching over 10 bases. Germline CDR1 is SGHRS and CDR2 is YFSETQ. With V trimmed by 4 bases and J by 4 bases, 4 bases remained unmatched. The CDR3 spans 14 residues. The DNA of the CDR3 is TGCGCCAGCAGCCCGGGACAGGGGAGAGAGACCCAGTACTTC. It yields the protein CASSPGQGRETQYF. The full variable domain, completed using reference TRBV5-1 and TRBJ2-5, is KAGVTQTPRYLIKTRGQQVTLSCSPISGHRSVSWYQQTPGQGLQFLFEYFSETQRNKGNFPGRFSGRQFSNSRSEMNVSTLELGDSALYLCASSPGQGRETQYFGPGTRLLVL.

The chain recombines TRBV15 with TRBJ2-2; 9 bases agree with TRBD1. The V gene end was trimmed by 1 base and the J gene end by 0 bases; junction bases not matched to a gene: 0. CDR3 length: 16 residues. From germline, CDR1 is LNHNV and CDR2 YYDKDF (reference sequence). CDR3 sequence reads: CATSRGTGANTGELFF. The DNA for the CDR3 is TGTGCCACCAGCAGAGGGACAGGGGCGAACACCGGGGAGCTGTTTTTT.

The chain has TRBV19 and TRBJ2-2, with 9 bases aligning to TRBD2. Germline assignment: CDR1 LNHDA and CDR2 SQIVND (reference sequence). V was pared by 0 bases and J by 3 bases, with 8 bases of the junction left unmatched. The CDR3 is made up of 18 amino acids. CDR3 in DNA: TGTGCCAGTAGTATAGAACTAGCGGGCCCCTCCGACACCGGGGAGCTGTTTTTT. It codes for CASSIELAGPSDTGELFF.

The gene calls are TRBV9 and TRBJ2-1, with D tentatively TRBD2 (7 bases). The germline V gene encodes CDR1 SGDLS and CDR2 YYNGEE. V was cut by 0 bases and J by 3 bases, with 19 bases left in between. This CDR3 contains 18 residues. The CDR3, as DNA: TGTGCCAGCAGCGTAGAAGGGGGGGTAGGACGGTTCTACAATGAGCAGTTCTTC. This gives the protein CASSVEGGVGRFYNEQFF.

The CDR3 is CASSWGQGATEAFF. Here the CDR3 DNA reads TGCGCCAGCAGCTGGGGACAGGGGGCCACTGAAGCTTTCTTT. V and J are TRBV5-1 and TRBJ1-1, with 12 bases lining up with TRBD1. With 3 bases clipped from V and 4 bases from J, the junction kept 1 base outside the gene matches. Germline CDR1 reads SGHRS; CDR2 reads YFSETQ. The CDR3 runs to 14 residues.

The rearrangement links TRBV9 to TRBJ2-2; 10 bases agree with TRBD1. In germline, CDR1 is SGDLS, CDR2 YYNGEE. The CDR3 sequence is 16 residues long. J gave up 2 bases and V 2 bases, and 3 bases lay outside the gene matches. Written as DNA, the CDR3 is TGTGCCAGCAGCGTGACAGGGGGCGTTAACACCGGGGAGCTGTTTTTT. Translated, it gives CASSVTGGVNTGELFF.

The chain combines TRBV13 with TRBJ2-3; TRBD1 aligns across 10 bases. This CDR3 region has 15 residues. Germline trimming cut 6 bases from V and 3 bases from J; bases unmatched to any gene: 6. The V gene's germline CDR1 is PRHDT and CDR2 FYEKMQ (reference sequence). The CDR3 DNA reads as TGTGCCAGCAGGAAAGACAGGGGGCGGACAGATACGCAGTATTTT. This sequence encodes CASRKDRGRTDTQYF.

The chain combines TRBV5-1 with TRBJ2-5; 10 bases agree with TRBD2. J gave up 5 bases and V 1 base, and 2 bases lay outside the gene matches. In germline, CDR1 is SGHRS, CDR2 YFSETQ. The CDR3 extends over 14 amino acids. This CDR3 reads CASSLTSGTETQYF. The CDR3 DNA follows: TGCGCCAGCAGCTTGACTAGCGGGACGGAGACCCAGTACTTC.

As DNA, the CDR3 is TGCGCCAGCAGCCAGCCCCGCGACAGGACGGATGAAAAACTGTTTTTT. Protein sequence: CASSQPRDRTDEKLFF. This rearrangement joins TRBV4-1 to TRBJ1-4, with D perhaps matching TRBD1 (6 bases). The CDR3 sequence is 16 residues long. V was cut by 3 bases and J by 6 bases, with 17 bases left in between. CDR1 is MGHRA, CDR2 YSYEKL, per germline.

The rearrangement uses TRBV7-7 and TRBJ2-7; D might be TRBD2 (6 bases). CDR1 is SSHAT and CDR2 is FNYEAQ in the germline V gene (reference sequence). V was pared by 11 bases and J by 1 base, with 27 bases between. The CDR3 covers 17 residues. The CDR3 region is CAVLWRDFPRRSYEQYV. In DNA, the CDR3 is TGTGCCGTGCTTTGGCGGGACTTTCCCAGAAGGTCCTACGAGCAGTACGTC.

The rearrangement links TRBV25-1 to TRBJ2-3; D remains ambiguous. There are 11 residues in the CDR3. Trimming took off 7 bases at V and 2 bases at J, with 4 bases between the two ends. Germline values: CDR1 MGHDK, CDR2 SYGVNS. CDR3 in amino acids: CASTYTDTQYF. CDR3 nucleotides: TGTGCCAGCACCTACACAGATACGCAGTATTTT.

The chain combines TRBV18 with TRBJ2-2; 8 bases are shared with TRBD2. Germline values: CDR1 KGHSH, CDR2 LQKENI. The CDR3 has 16 residues. V lost 1 base to trimming and J lost 0 bases; unmatched junction nucleotides: 1. CDR3 region: CASSPRGGPNTGELFF. The CDR3 nucleotides are TGTGCCAGCTCACCACGCGGGGGGCCGAACACCGGGGAGCTGTTTTTT.

This chain connects TRBV11-2 to TRBJ2-2; 12 bases fit TRBD2. Germline V gene sequence: CDR1 SGHAT, CDR2 FQNNGV. The ends lost 10 bases at V and 4 bases at J; junction bases unmatched: 13. The CDR3 sequence is 17 residues long. CDR3 protein: CATRELAGGPVTGELFF. The CDR3 nucleotides are TGTGCCACCCGAGAGCTAGCGGGGGGGCCAGTCACCGGGGAGCTGTTTTTT.

This chain joins TRBV9 and TRBJ2-1; TRBD2 matches 10 bases. The V and J ends lost 4 bases and 1 base, in that order; junction bases with no gene match: 2. CDR1 SGDLS and CDR2 YYNGEE come from the germline V gene. This CDR3 comprises 15 residues. The CDR3 reads CASSQTSGSYNEQFF. CDR3 sequence (DNA): TGTGCCAGCAGCCAGACTAGCGGGTCCTACAATGAGCAGTTCTTC.

The chain joins TRBV27 to TRBJ1-5; D unresolved. Germline-derived CDR1 and CDR2 are MNHEY and SMNVEV (reference sequence). V lost 5 bases to trimming and J lost 2 bases, with 13 bases between them. CDR3 size: 15 residues. Written as DNA, the CDR3 is TGTGCCAGCAGTCCTCGGGAATGGGGCAATCAGCCCCAGCATTTT. Protein sequence: CASSPREWGNQPQHF.

The V gene is TRBV28, the J gene TRBJ2-1; D is possibly TRBD2 (6 bases). With 5 bases removed from V and 4 bases from J, the gap between germline ends came to 15 bases. CDR3 size: 15 residues. The germline V gene has CDR1 MDHEN and CDR2 SYDVKM. CDR3 amino acids: CASSPVAENYNEQFF. For the CDR3, the DNA is TGTGCCAGCAGTCCCGTAGCGGAGAATTACAATGAGCAGTTCTTC.

Here the CDR3 reads CASSGTGGFVDEQFF. The CDR3 region has the DNA TGTGCCAGCAGCGGGACAGGGGGCTTTGTTGATGAGCAGTTCTTC. V gene TRBV6-5 combines with J gene TRBJ2-1; TRBD1 agrees at 12 bases. Trimming cost V 6 bases and J 8 bases; bases outside gene matches: 8. CDR3 length equals 15 residues. CDR1 MNHEY and CDR2 SVGAGI come from the germline V gene.

J is TRBJ2-7 and V is TRBV10-3, with a possible D match to TRBD1 (5 bases). V lost 9 bases and J 3 bases, leaving 12 bases between the germline ends. The germline CDR1 and CDR2 sequences are ENHRY and SYGVKD. CDR3 length: 12 amino acids. The CDR3 DNA is TGTGCCATTAGGGGCTCCTACTACGAGCAGTACTTC. Encoded protein: CAIRGSYYEQYF.

The genes are TRBV6-6 and TRBJ1-5; D remains unclear. V gave up 4 bases and J gave up 9 bases, with 13 bases separating them. The CDR3 extends over 13 amino acids. Germline V gene data show CDR1 as MNHNY and CDR2 as SVGAGI (reference sequence). CDR3 residues: CASSSEAALPQHF. DNA of the CDR3: TGTGCCAGCAGTTCGGAGGCGGCTTTGCCCCAGCATTTT.

The V gene is TRBV28, the J gene TRBJ1-1, with 8 bases lining up with TRBD1. The V and J ends lost 4 bases and 10 bases, in that order; junction bases with no gene match: 14. Germline V gene sequence: CDR1 MDHEN, CDR2 SYDVKM. This CDR3 has 15 residues. The CDR3 here is CASSSVGTGLLGAFF. CDR3 nucleotides: TGTGCCAGCAGTTCTGTCGGGACAGGTTTGTTGGGAGCTTTCTTT.